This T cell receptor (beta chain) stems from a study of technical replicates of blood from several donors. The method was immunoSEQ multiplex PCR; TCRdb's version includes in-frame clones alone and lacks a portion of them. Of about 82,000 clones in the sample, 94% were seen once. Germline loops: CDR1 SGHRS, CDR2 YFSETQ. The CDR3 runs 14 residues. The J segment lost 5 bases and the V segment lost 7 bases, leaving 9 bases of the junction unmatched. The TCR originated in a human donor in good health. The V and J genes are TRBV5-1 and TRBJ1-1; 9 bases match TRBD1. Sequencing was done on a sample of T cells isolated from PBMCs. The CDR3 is CASQKGQGLTEAFF. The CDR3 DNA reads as TGCGCCAGCCAGAAGGGACAGGGACTTACTGAAGCTTTCTTT.